One and the same sample provided the 32 T cell receptor beta chains below, sequenced in a study of blood T cell repertoires in COVID-19. The method was immunoSEQ multiplex PCR; TCRdb's version includes in-frame clones alone and lacks a portion of them. The sample lists over 90,000 clones; roughly 87% were seen once. The sequencing input was peripheral blood. The receptors originated from a woman aged 50 to 60 with COVID-19, enrolled during active disease.

The V and J genes are TRBV6-4 and TRBJ2-3; 8 bases match TRBD1. With V trimmed by 2 bases and J by 7 bases, 2 bases remained unmatched. Germline assignment: CDR1 MRHNA and CDR2 SNTAGT. The length of the CDR3 is 13 residues. The CDR3 loop reads CASSDQGANTQYF. CDR3 sequence (DNA): TGTGCCAGCAGTGACCAGGGGGCAAATACGCAGTATTTT.

This clone has a single count. This chain joins TRBV4-3 and TRBJ2-7, with 9 bases matching TRBD1. CDR1 is LGHNA and CDR2 is YSLEER in the germline V gene. The CDR3 contains 15 residues. Trimming cost V 2 bases and J 1 base; bases outside gene matches: 3. The CDR3 DNA reads TGCGCCAGCAGCCAACCGGGACAGGGTTCCTACGAGCAGTACTTC. Residues: CASSQPGQGSYEQYF.

The genes are TRBV10-3 and TRBJ1-3, with TRBD1 as a possible D gene (6 bases). Germline values: CDR1 ENHRY, CDR2 SYGVKD. The V gene lost 3 bases and the J gene lost 3 bases, with 12 bases spanning the gap. This CDR3 has 15 amino acids. CDR3 amino acids: CAISDTGKGGNTIYF. The CDR3 DNA reads as TGTGCCATCAGTGATACAGGGAAGGGTGGAAACACCATATATTTT.

CDR3 protein: CASSPPYRGREYF. The DNA for the CDR3 is TGTGCCAGCAGTCCACCCTACAGGGGGCGCGAGTATTTT. The J gene is TRBJ2-3, the V gene TRBV6-5, with TRBD1 matching 9 bases. Germline V gives CDR1 MNHEY, CDR2 SVGAGI. The junction had 10 bases not matched to a gene; V was cut back by 5 bases and J by 13 bases. The CDR3 length is 13 residues.

The chain has TRBV7-9 and TRBJ2-5; TRBD1 agrees at 8 bases. The V gene end was trimmed by 3 bases and the J gene end by 4 bases; junction bases not matched to a gene: 10. The CDR3 is made up of 16 amino acids. Germline lookup yields CDR1 SEHNR and CDR2 FQNEAQ (reference sequence). The CDR3 loop is CASSLNPGGAGETQYF. The CDR3 bases are TGTGCCAGCAGCTTGAACCCAGGGGGCGCTGGAGAGACCCAGTACTTC.

The rearrangement uses TRBV10-1 and TRBJ1-5; D is undetermined. The CDR3 is made up of 10 amino acids. Germline V gene sequence: CDR1 WNHNN, CDR2 SYGVQD (reference sequence). V lost 8 bases to trimming and J lost 4 bases, with 3 bases between them. DNA for the CDR3: TGCGCCAGCTCTAATCAGCCCCAGCATTTT. It encodes CASSNQPQHF.

The count of this clone is one. The chain joins TRBV13 to TRBJ2-3; D gene uncertain. CDR1 and CDR2 (germline): PRHDT, FYEKMQ (reference sequence). The CDR3 length is 13 residues. The V gene lost 5 bases and the J gene lost 0 bases, with 6 bases spanning the gap. The CDR3 reads CASSLQSTDTQYF. CDR3 nucleotides: TGTGCCAGCAGCCTACAGAGCACAGATACGCAGTATTTT.

The V gene is TRBV25-1, the J gene TRBJ2-7; TRBD1 matches 7 bases. Germline trimming cut 6 bases from V and 0 bases from J; bases unmatched to any gene: 2. CDR1 and CDR2 from the germline V gene are MGHDK and SYGVNS. The length of the CDR3 is 13 residues. In nucleotides, the CDR3 is TGTGCCAGCAGGGGACAGAACTCCTACGAGCAGTACTTC. It specifies CASRGQNSYEQYF.

V and J are TRBV5-1 and TRBJ2-7; the match to TRBD2 covers 10 bases. After removal of 0 bases from V and 6 bases from J, the junction contained 6 bases not matched to a gene. The CDR3 contains 15 residues. CDR1 is SGHRS and CDR2 is YFSETQ in the germline V gene. The CDR3 reads CASSLALAGPLEQYF. CDR3 DNA sequence: TGCGCCAGCAGCTTGGCACTAGCGGGGCCCCTCGAGCAGTACTTC.

The chain joins TRBV12-5 to TRBJ2-2; 9 bases align to TRBD1. Germline V gene data show CDR1 as LGHNT and CDR2 as FRNRAP. V lost 3 bases and J lost 0; bases outside the gene matches: 2. CDR3 length: 16 residues. DNA for the CDR3: TGTGCTAGTGGTTTACAGGGGGCTTCGAACACCGGGGAGCTGTTTTTT. As protein: CASGLQGASNTGELFF.

This clone was detected once. The gene calls are TRBV12-3 or TRBV12-4 and TRBJ2-1, with 7 bases that match TRBD2. V was clipped by 8 bases and J by 2 bases; unmatched bases: 3. The CDR3 is made up of 13 amino acids. The CDR3 sequence: CASSSGTYNEQFF. Here the CDR3 DNA reads TGTGCCAGCTCCAGCGGGACCTACAATGAGCAGTTCTTC.

The rearrangement links TRBV18 to TRBJ2-7; 7 bases match TRBD1. V shed 2 bases and J 2 bases; nucleotides not matched to a gene: 9. In germline, CDR1 is KGHSH, CDR2 LQKENI. This CDR3 region has 16 residues. The CDR3 protein is CASSPSKDRSPYEQYF. The CDR3 bases are TGTGCCAGCTCACCATCTAAGGACAGGTCTCCCTACGAGCAGTACTTC.

The chain recombines TRBV13 with TRBJ1-6, with D maybe TRBD1 (6 bases). The CDR3 is 16 residues long. Trimming took off 3 bases at V and 3 bases at J, with 12 bases between the two ends. From germline, CDR1 is PRHDT and CDR2 FYEKMQ (reference sequence). The CDR3 loop reads CASSFYRTVYNSPLHF. The CDR3 DNA reads as TGTGCCAGCAGCTTCTACCGGACAGTCTATAATTCACCCCTCCACTTT.

In this sample, this clone turned up once. The chain combines TRBV6-5 with TRBJ1-5; 9 nucleotides match TRBD1. This CDR3 contains 15 residues. The V segment lost 2 bases and the J segment 3 bases; nucleotides outside the gene matches: 2. Per germline, CDR1 MNHEY and CDR2 SVGAGI. CDR3 loop: CASSYRQGDNQPQHF. In DNA form, the CDR3 reads TGTGCCAGCAGTTACCGACAGGGGGACAATCAGCCCCAGCATTTT.

The J gene is TRBJ1-1, the V gene TRBV19; D call uncertain. The V end lost 4 bases, the J end lost 3 bases, and 15 bases lay between the germline ends. CDR3 length: 15 amino acids. Germline V lookup: CDR1 LNHDA, CDR2 SQIVND (reference sequence). The CDR3 reads CASSSGGTRHTEAFF. CDR3 coding DNA: TGTGCCAGTAGTAGTGGAGGTACTCGCCACACTGAAGCTTTCTTT. The complete variable domain, with remaining parts taken from reference TRBV19 and TRBJ1-1, reads DGGITQSPKYLFRKEGQNVTLSCEQNLNHDAMYWYRQDPGQGLRLIYYSQIVNDFQKGDIAEGYSVSREKKESFPLTVTSAQKNPTAFYLCASSSGGTRHTEAFFGQGTRLTVV.

This clone has only a few counts. This chain uses TRBV10-3 with TRBJ2-2; TRBD2 aligns across 10 bases. The CDR3 consists of 16 residues. The trim removed 3 bases at V and 6 bases at J, leaving 7 bases unmatched. CDR1 is ENHRY and CDR2 is SYGVKD in the germline V gene. CDR3 DNA sequence: TGTGCCATCAGTGACCACAGCGGGGGGGCCCCCGGGGAGCTGTTTTTT. This gives the protein CAISDHSGGAPGELFF.

The chain couples TRBV10-3 to TRBJ2-3; perhaps TRBD1 as D (7 bases). This CDR3 region has 14 residues. V was trimmed by 2 bases and J by 6 bases, leaving 12 bases between them. Germline V lookup: CDR1 ENHRY, CDR2 SYGVKD. The CDR3 DNA sequence: TGTGCCATCAGTGAGGGCTCAGGGGGGGATACGCAGTATTTT. It encodes CAISEGSGGDTQYF.

The V and J genes are TRBV28 and TRBJ2-7, with TRBD2 as a possible D gene (5 bases). Germline CDR1 and CDR2: MDHEN and SYDVKM. V was clipped by 3 bases and J by 2 bases, with 8 bases between them. This CDR3 is built from 13 residues. The CDR3 sequence is CASSLEVPYEQYF. The CDR3 DNA reads TGTGCCAGCAGTTTGGAGGTCCCCTACGAGCAGTACTTC.

The chain combines TRBV15 with TRBJ2-3; 10 nucleotides agree with TRBD2. Germline trimming cut 0 bases from V and 7 bases from J; bases unmatched to any gene: 1. CDR1 is LNHNV and CDR2 is YYDKDF in the germline V gene (reference sequence). The CDR3 runs 14 residues. The CDR3 bases are TGTGCCACCAGCAGAGAAGCGGGGGGGAATACGCAGTATTTT. Amino acids: CATSREAGGNTQYF.

The chain employs TRBV5-1 and TRBJ2-3, with 8 bases lining up with TRBD1. The CDR3 is 15 residues long. Losses at the gene ends were 7 bases for V and 3 bases for J; bases not matched to a gene: 10. Looked up from germline, CDR1 is SGHRS and CDR2 is YFSETQ. CDR3 DNA sequence: TGCGCCAGCGGATCATTTACAGGGGGGACAGATACGCAGTATTTT. Translating gives CASGSFTGGTDTQYF.

The chain is built from TRBV6-6 and TRBJ1-6; TRBD1 matches 10 bases. This CDR3 has 14 amino acids. Trimming at V came to 5 bases and at J to 5 bases, leaving 0 bases not matched to a gene. Germline CDR1 MNHNY, CDR2 SVGAGI (reference sequence). CDR3: CASSGTGDNSPLHF. The DNA of the CDR3 is TGTGCCAGCAGTGGGACAGGGGATAATTCACCCCTCCACTTT.

V gene TRBV4-1 combines with J gene TRBJ1-2, with D possibly TRBD1 on 5 matching bases. CDR1 is MGHRA and CDR2 is YSYEKL in the germline V gene. Trimming cost V 0 bases and J 2 bases, with 16 bases left between them. The CDR3 has 17 residues. The CDR3, as DNA: TGCGCCAGCAGCCAAGATCTATTTCCGACAGACAACTATGGCTACACCTTC. It translates to CASSQDLFPTDNYGYTF.

This clone was counted a single time. The chain joins TRBV6-5 to TRBJ2-7, with 9 nucleotides matching TRBD2. The CDR3 is made up of 15 amino acids. Looked up from germline, CDR1 is MNHEY and CDR2 is SVGAGI. J lost 3 bases, V lost 6 bases, and 9 bases had no gene match. CDR3 DNA: TGTGCCAGCAGGCCTCTGGCGGGGGGGCACTACGAGCAGTACTTC. This gives the protein CASRPLAGGHYEQYF.

The chain employs TRBV4-1 and TRBJ2-1; 7 bases are a match to TRBD2. The CDR3 has 18 amino acids. CDR1 is MGHRA, CDR2 YSYEKL, per germline. Trimming at V came to 3 bases and at J to 0 bases, leaving 11 bases not matched to a gene. The CDR3 loop reads CASSQPSGIPSSYNEQFF. The CDR3 DNA reads as TGCGCCAGCAGCCAGCCTAGCGGTATCCCGAGCTCCTACAATGAGCAGTTCTTC.

The chain couples TRBV5-4 to TRBJ2-7; TRBD1 is a possible D gene (5 bases). V was pared by 3 bases and J by 3 bases, with 10 bases between. Germline-derived CDR1 and CDR2 are SGHNT and YYREEE (reference sequence). The CDR3 is made up of 13 amino acids. The DNA of the CDR3 is TGTGCCAGCAGCTCTCAGGGAATCTACGAGCAGTACTTC. As protein: CASSSQGIYEQYF.

V and J are TRBV7-3 and TRBJ1-6; weak D call: TRBD1 (6 bases). This CDR3 has 17 residues. Germline loops: CDR1 SGHTA, CDR2 FQGTGA. Trimming shortened V by 3 bases and J by 0 bases, and 12 bases separated the two germline ends. The CDR3 is CASSFRQESSYNSPLHF. CDR3 DNA sequence: TGTGCCAGCAGCTTTCGACAGGAGAGCTCCTATAATTCACCCCTCCACTTT.

The rearrangement links TRBV25-1 to TRBJ1-6, with unresolved D. There are 14 residues in the CDR3. V was clipped by 1 base and J by 8 bases, with 9 bases between them. The germline V gene has CDR1 MGHDK and CDR2 SYGVNS. The CDR3 region is CASSELGGHSPLHF. The CDR3 DNA reads TGTGCCAGCAGTGAATTGGGCGGGCATTCACCCCTCCACTTT.

This rearrangement joins TRBV4-3 to TRBJ2-7, with 9 bases identical to TRBD1. The ends lost 3 bases at V and 4 bases at J; junction bases unmatched: 7. The CDR3 runs to 15 residues. Germline CDR1 reads LGHNA; CDR2 reads YSLEER. Here the CDR3 reads CASSQSRDRVYEQYF. The CDR3 DNA is TGCGCCAGCAGCCAGTCACGGGACAGGGTGTACGAGCAGTACTTC.

This sequence joins TRBV9 and TRBJ2-3; TRBD2 aligns across 12 bases. The V and J ends lost 0 bases and 2 bases, in that order; junction bases with no gene match: 7. The CDR3 has 18 amino acids. From germline, CDR1 is SGDLS and CDR2 YYNGEE. The CDR3 region is CASSVGLAGGLNTDTQYF. CDR3 nucleotides: TGTGCCAGCAGCGTAGGGCTAGCGGGGGGGCTTAACACAGATACGCAGTATTTT. Full variable domain (remainder filled in from reference TRBV9 and TRBJ2-3): DSGVTQTPKHLITATGQRVTLRCSPRSGDLSVYWYQQSLDQGLQFLIQYYNGEERAKGNILERFSAQQFPDLHSELNLSSLELGDSALYFCASSVGLAGGLNTDTQYFGPGTRLTVL.

This clone was counted only a few times. V is TRBV3-1 (or the pseudogene TRBV3-2) and J is TRBJ1-6; TRBD1 might be the D (6 bases). Per germline, CDR1 LGHDT and CDR2 YNNKEL (reference sequence). The germline V and J ends were trimmed by 1 base and 10 bases, with 17 bases remaining between them. The CDR3 spans 16 residues. The CDR3 region has the DNA TGTGCCAGCAGCCAAGTAGGGGGTGGTAGGTACTCACCCCTCCACTTT. It specifies CASSQVGGGRYSPLHF.

The chain has TRBV28 and TRBJ2-1; 12 bases agree with TRBD2. This CDR3 has 16 amino acids. With 8 bases clipped from V and 8 bases from J, the junction kept 13 bases outside the gene matches. Germline V CDR1 and CDR2: MDHEN, SYDVKM. This chain's CDR3 is CASPPAASGGAHEQFF. As DNA, the CDR3 is TGTGCCAGCCCGCCGGCGGCTAGCGGGGGGGCCCATGAGCAGTTCTTC.

The chain employs TRBV19 and TRBJ1-2; 8 nucleotides match TRBD1. CDR1 is LNHDA and CDR2 is SQIVND in the germline V gene (reference sequence). There are 14 residues in the CDR3. The V gene end was trimmed by 4 bases and the J gene end by 8 bases; junction bases not matched to a gene: 9. The DNA for the CDR3 is TGTGCCAGTAGTACAGACAGGGGTCTCAGGGGCTACACCTTC. It specifies CASSTDRGLRGYTF.